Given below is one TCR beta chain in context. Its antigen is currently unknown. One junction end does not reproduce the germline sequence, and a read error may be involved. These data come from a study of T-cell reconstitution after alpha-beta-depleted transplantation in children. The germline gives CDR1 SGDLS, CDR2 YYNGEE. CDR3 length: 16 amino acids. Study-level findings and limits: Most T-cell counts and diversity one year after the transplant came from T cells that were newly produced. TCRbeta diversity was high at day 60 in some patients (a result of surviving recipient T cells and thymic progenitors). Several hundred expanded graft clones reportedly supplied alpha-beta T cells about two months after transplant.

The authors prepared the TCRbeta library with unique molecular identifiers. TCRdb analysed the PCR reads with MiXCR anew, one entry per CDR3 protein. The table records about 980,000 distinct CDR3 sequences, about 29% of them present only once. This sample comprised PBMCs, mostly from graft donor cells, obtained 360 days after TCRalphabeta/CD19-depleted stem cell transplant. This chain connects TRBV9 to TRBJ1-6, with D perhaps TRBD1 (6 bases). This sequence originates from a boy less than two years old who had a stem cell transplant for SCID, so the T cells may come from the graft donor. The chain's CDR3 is CASSVEMGGPGSPLHF. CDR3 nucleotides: TGTGCCAGCAGCGTAGAAATGGGGGGGCCTGGGTCACCTCTCCACTTT.